This TCR beta chain was recovered during a study of CD8+ T cells in alopecia areata. Study-wide context: Treatment ran 6 to 18 months, with 6 months of follow-up afterward.

RNA was extracted and reverse transcribed into cDNA as the sequencing template. The repertoire was sequenced with immunoSEQ multiplex PCR; TCRdb's copy has only in-frame clones and lacks some. The table includes about 91,000 clones, around two fifths detected once. CDR3 size: 13 residues. CDR1 GTSNPN and CDR2 SVGIG come from the germline V gene (reference sequence). Unmatched junction bases numbered 2, after V lost 3 bases and J lost 2 bases. Sample: CD4+ T cells sorted from blood. The J gene is TRBJ2-5, the V gene TRBV30; 8 positions match TRBD2. The source of this sequence is a human donor with alopecia areata. CDR3 residues: CAWSRGGQETQYF. The CDR3, as DNA: TGTGCCTGGAGCCGGGGGGGACAAGAGACCCAGTACTTC.